This entry is about one T cell receptor (beta chain). Its antigen remains undetermined. It has no much larger one-base neighbor in the sample; base qualities were not kept. The sample belongs to a study of cytomegalovirus exposure and HLA in healthy donors (dated by TCRdb to the late 2010s). Regarding the study in general: According to an earlier analysis of 587 of the donors, about 179 million T cells yielded 117 million unique TCR beta sequences and around 300 Gb of sequence data. Donor age, sex, ethnicity and CMV serostatus were compiled alongside the repertoire data. In the later analysis, no new phenotypic data were used to find candidate immune exposures; instead, reliance was placed on TCR beta sequences and their occurrence across donors. Both class I and class II loci were covered by HLA typing, at four-digit resolution. In a later genetic analysis, genome-wide SNP genotypes for about three fifths of the 666 donors were used, and that subset was treated as a discovery cohort. Among the roughly 370 genotyped donors, approximately 82% belonged to the genetic ancestry cluster associated with self-reported Caucasian donors. In an earlier analysis of a few hundred of the donors, high-throughput TCR beta sequencing was used to judge whether each TCR beta V gene segment behaved as functional or pseudogenic. About five DR-DQ haplotypes were handled as single units for association and clustering, since linkage in the cohort was strong. Across some 400 genotyped donors of the cohort, an average of roughly 250,000 unique TCR beta nucleotide sequences per donor were sequenced, and around 19% of those sequences were non-productive. The study was designed to test whether signatures of past pathogen exposure could be identified by cataloging public T cell receptors. To predict cytomegalovirus infection status, the study combined high-throughput TCR immunosequencing, statistical association of individual TCRs with disease status, and machine learning. Approximately 300 gigabases of sequencing data and roughly 80 million unique TCR sequences made up an early release that covered 640 HLA-typed donors. The T cell repertoires of around 670 subjects were profiled by immunosequencing and related to cytomegalovirus serostatus. In a later analysis, previously published TCR beta repertoires from 500 to 750 donors were re-analyzed and high-resolution HLA genotyping was added so that TCR occurrence patterns could be studied. Every discovery cohort repertoire had been produced on one sequencing platform. A separate validation cohort of 100 to 150 different subjects was used in addition to the roughly 670-subject first cohort. The number of typed donors differed by locus: about 629-630 for A, B, C, DRB1 and DQB1; approximately 530 for DQA1; over 600 for DPA1; and about 470 for DPB1. Summary of the overall study and its limitations: In vitro tests confirmed that a few of the cytomegalovirus-associated TCR beta chains recognize cytomegalovirus antigens. Presence/absence analyses assumed roughly uniform sequencing depth across donors, an assumption that may not hold. In both the original and validation cohorts, the classifier was reported to diagnose cytomegalovirus status with high specificity and sensitivity. Across donors, most TCR sequences were observed very rarely, whereas some public TCRs were present in many individuals. In a later analysis, HLA-associated TCR beta chains were found to be more clonally expanded and to have lower generation probabilities than equally common non-associated chains. The earlier analysis of 450 to 700 of the donors excluded approximately 17 rarely observed V segments, including chromosome 9 orphons, because counts were too low. Immune exposure information for the cohort was limited to CMV serostatus. According to a later analysis, TCR association rates differed among HLA loci, with DRB1 alleles showing the most associated TCRs and HLA-C alleles showing the fewest. The sequencing pipeline was judged likely to have produced a cluster of highly shared sequence variants as a technical artifact. It was suggested by the authors that the approach could potentially be generalized to other disease states and immunological phenotypes. When HLA alleles, especially DR and DQ, strongly co-occurred, attributing TCR associations to individual alleles was difficult. An earlier analysis of some 560 of the donors showed that most TCR beta V segments appeared in productive rearrangements either about 90% or about 30% of the time, which broadly matched IMGT annotations. Several of the top co-occurrence clusters appeared to be linked to parvovirus B19, influenza, CMV and Epstein-Barr virus, according to a later analysis. An association between a missense DCLRE1C variant and V-gene and J-gene trimming of TCR beta chains was found in a later genetic analysis and replicated in an independent cohort. A later analysis associated 17,000 or so TCR beta sequences with specific HLA alleles at a false discovery rate of 0.05. This cohort had only TCR beta chains sequenced, and the lack of alpha or paired-chain data limited which features could be detected. A later genetic analysis reported fewer N-insertions in productive TCRs among donors in an Asian-associated ancestry cluster than the roughly 720-donor mean. In a later analysis, most CMV-associated TCR beta chains were found to appear HLA-restricted, with HLA associations seemingly driven largely by CMV exposure. In the study, approximately 160 TCR beta chains were listed as associated with cytomegalovirus. Linkage disequilibrium might explain the correlated functional status among segregating V segments, but an unknown experimental factor could not be ruled out. A further reported finding was that TCR beta sequences accurately predicted the HLA-A and HLA-B alleles for most subjects in the first cohort. HLA typing was unavailable for some donors at each locus, so association tests used only the typed subset.

The cohort was made up of about 610 healthy bone marrow donors. All cohort members were sampled while nominally healthy, although unrecorded immune exposures were likely present. The donor was CMV seronegative and belonged to the group of 350 to 400 seronegative cohort members. A peripheral blood sample was provided by each donor, and peripheral blood mononuclear cells were used for TCR beta sequencing. Genomic DNA extraction from the blood cell samples was performed with the Qiagen DNeasy Blood Extraction Kit. The protocol used for the library was the immunoSEQ multiplex PCR assay. For the multiplex PCR, a mixture combining 60 forward primers for TCR Vbeta segments and 13 reverse primers for TCR Jbeta segments was used. A multiplex PCR assay on genomic DNA amplified the CDR3 region of rearranged TCR beta genes. The Illumina HiSeq System was used to sequence the amplified TCR beta libraries as 87-base-pair reads. The source study handled its data this way. A later analysis tallied some 79 million unique TCR beta chains across the 640 or so repertoires, and approximately 12 million of those chains were shared by two or more donors. Raw reads were error-corrected and collapsed into unique sequences with a nearest-neighbor algorithm that merged closely related sequences to remove PCR and sequencing errors. V, D and J gene segments were assigned by aligning CDR3 sequences to IMGT reference sequences. For a sequence to be retained, a match of at least six nucleotides was required to both a V gene segment and a J gene segment. A rearrangement counted as productive if the CDR3 had no stop codons and remained in frame with V and J, and every other rearrangement counted as non-productive. CDR3 was defined by IMGT convention, running from the second conserved V-encoded cysteine to the conserved J-encoded phenylalanine. In an earlier analysis of 587 of the donors, sequences lacking an unambiguous match to a single V gene segment were excluded. In an earlier analysis of about 590 of the donors, a V segment was called functional when productive rearrangements were above 56.7%, and segregating when the standard deviation between donors exceeded 5%. A statistical classification framework was built to diagnose cytomegalovirus status from the catalog of TCR beta chain sequences. In a later analysis, V and J genes were assigned by comparing TCR nucleotide sequences against IMGT/GENE-DB human TR gene sequences. In a later analysis, CDR3 sequences and most-parsimonious VDJ recombination scenarios were assigned using the TCRdist pipeline. A later analysis defined each TCR beta chain by its CDR3 amino acid sequence plus V-gene family, and excluded reads lacking a unique V-gene family. In a later analysis, 500 to 700 highly shared, low-generation-probability nucleotide sequences were removed to address suspected cross-contamination and a sequencing artifact. In a later analysis, a clonal expansion index for each public chain was calculated from normalized within-repertoire ranks of inferred template counts. A later analysis computed generation probabilities with a VDJ recombination model fitted to out-of-frame rearrangements, and checked the results against IGoR. Hypergeometric tests were used in a later analysis to score TCR-TCR, TCR-HLA and TCR-CMV co-occurrence, with a repertoire-size bias correction applied to the TCR pairs. To estimate false discovery rates, a later analysis permuted the HLA or CMV assignments 20 times. In a later analysis, co-occurring TCRs were grouped using DBSCAN, and TCRdist sequence similarity was added for clustering within HLA-allele-positive subsets. Co-occurrence clustering excluded repertoires with fewer than 30,000 or more than 120,000 public chains, plus five with anomalous nucleotide sharing. As stored in TCRdb, this immuneACCESS dataset retains in-frame rearrangements with V and J assigned. A fraction of the clones does not appear; measured against another copy, unresolved V genes explain less than half of the discrepancy, and the remainder lacks a known reason. That table gives V, J and clone size, and the DNA gave D and trimming. A total of about 100,000 clones appear in this sample, 75% to 85% of them only once. Of the sample, roughly 1.2% is held by the ten largest clones.

The source is a woman under 30 in good health and CMV-seronegative. Sequenced input: PBMCs.

In nucleotides, the sequence is TGTGCCAGCAGTTCCGGGACTAGCTCCTACGAGCAGTACTTC. Translated, this is CASSSGTSSYEQYF. Recombination linked TRBV28 to TRBJ2-7, with 8 middle bases fitting TRBD2. The CDR3 goes from the cysteine to the phenylalanine over 14 residues. Only CDR3 DNA remains: 42 bases, in frame from the first base. The germline V end is reduced by 4 bases and the J end by 0 bases; junction bases left unmatched: 2. The CDR1 and CDR2 encoded by the germline V gene are MDHEN and SYDVKM.